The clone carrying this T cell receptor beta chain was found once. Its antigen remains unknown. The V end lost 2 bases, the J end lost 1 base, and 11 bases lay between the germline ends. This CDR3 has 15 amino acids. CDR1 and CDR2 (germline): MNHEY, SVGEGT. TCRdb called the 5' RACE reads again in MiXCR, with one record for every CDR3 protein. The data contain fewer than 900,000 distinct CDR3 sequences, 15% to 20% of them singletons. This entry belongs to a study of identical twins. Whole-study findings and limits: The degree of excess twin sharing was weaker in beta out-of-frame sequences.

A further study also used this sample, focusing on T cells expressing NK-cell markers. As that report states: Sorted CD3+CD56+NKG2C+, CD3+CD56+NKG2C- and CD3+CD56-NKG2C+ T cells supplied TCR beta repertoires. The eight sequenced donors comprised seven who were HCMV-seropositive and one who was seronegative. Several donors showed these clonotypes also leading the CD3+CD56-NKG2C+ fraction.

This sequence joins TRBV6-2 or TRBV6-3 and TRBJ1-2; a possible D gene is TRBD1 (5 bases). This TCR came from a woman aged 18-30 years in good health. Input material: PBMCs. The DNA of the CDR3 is TGTGCCAGCAGTTACCGACAGACCTATAACTATGGCTACACCTTC. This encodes CASSYRQTYNYGYTF.